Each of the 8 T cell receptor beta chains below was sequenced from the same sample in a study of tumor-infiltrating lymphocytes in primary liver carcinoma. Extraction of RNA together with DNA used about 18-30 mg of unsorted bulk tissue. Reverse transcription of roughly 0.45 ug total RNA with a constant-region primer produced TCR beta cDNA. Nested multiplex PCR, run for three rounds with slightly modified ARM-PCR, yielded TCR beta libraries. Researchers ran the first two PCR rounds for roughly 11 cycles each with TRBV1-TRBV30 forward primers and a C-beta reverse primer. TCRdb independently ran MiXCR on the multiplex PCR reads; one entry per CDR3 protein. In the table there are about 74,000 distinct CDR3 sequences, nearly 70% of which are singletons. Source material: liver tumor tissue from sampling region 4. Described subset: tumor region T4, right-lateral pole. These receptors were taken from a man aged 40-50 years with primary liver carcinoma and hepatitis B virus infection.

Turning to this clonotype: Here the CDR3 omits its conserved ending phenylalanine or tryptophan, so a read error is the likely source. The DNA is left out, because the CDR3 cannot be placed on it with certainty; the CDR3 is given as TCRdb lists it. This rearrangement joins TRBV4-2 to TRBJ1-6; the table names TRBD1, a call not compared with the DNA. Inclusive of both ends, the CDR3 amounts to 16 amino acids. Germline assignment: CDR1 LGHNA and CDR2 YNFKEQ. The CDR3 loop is CASSESRGGAYSPIRS.

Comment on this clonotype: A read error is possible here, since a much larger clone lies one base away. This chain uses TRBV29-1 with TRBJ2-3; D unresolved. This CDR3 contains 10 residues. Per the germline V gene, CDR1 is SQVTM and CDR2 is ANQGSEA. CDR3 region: CGVDTDTQYF. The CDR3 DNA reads TGCGGCGTTGACACAGATACGCAGTATTTT.

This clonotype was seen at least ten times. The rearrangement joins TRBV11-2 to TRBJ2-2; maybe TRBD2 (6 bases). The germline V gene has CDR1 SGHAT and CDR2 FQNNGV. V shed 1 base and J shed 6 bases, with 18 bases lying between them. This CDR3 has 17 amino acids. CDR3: CASSLASGVVHAGELFF. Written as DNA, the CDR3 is TGTGCCAGCAGCTTAGCCTCGGGGGTAGTGCATGCCGGGGAGCTGTTTTTT.

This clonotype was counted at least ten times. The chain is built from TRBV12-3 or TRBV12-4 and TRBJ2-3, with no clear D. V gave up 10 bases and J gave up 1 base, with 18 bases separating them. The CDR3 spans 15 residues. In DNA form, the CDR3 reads TGTGCCACCCCACCACCCGGAATCCGCACAGATACGCAGTATTTT. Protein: CATPPPGIRTDTQYF.

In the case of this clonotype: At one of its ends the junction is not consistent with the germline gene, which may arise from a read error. CDR3 in DNA: TGTGCCAGCAGCTTAGGGTGGGCAAGGGGCATCAATGAACAGTTCTTC. This gives the protein CASSLGWARGINEQFF. This chain joins TRBV11-2 and TRBJ2-1; D may be TRBD1 (5 bases). Germline V lookup: CDR1 SGHAT, CDR2 FQNNGV. This CDR3 spans 16 amino acids.

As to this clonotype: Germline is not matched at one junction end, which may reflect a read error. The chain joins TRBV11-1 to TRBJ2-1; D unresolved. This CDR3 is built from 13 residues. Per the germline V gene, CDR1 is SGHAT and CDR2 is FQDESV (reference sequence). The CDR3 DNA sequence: TGTGCTAGCAGCTTAGCCCGGGCAAATGGGCAGTTCTTC. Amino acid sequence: CASSLARANGQFF.

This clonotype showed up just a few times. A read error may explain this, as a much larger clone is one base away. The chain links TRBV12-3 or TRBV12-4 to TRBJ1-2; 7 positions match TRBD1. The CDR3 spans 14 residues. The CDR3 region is CASSLRQGYYGHTF. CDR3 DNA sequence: TGTGCCAGCAGTTTAAGACAGGGCTACTATGGCCACACCTTC.

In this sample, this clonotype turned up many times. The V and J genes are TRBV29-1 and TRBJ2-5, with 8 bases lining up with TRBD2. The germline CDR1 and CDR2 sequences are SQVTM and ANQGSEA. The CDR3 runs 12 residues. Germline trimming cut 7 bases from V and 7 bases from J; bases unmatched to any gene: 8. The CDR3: CSAGGGALTQYF. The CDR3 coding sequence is TGCAGCGCGGGGGGGGGGGCTTTGACCCAGTACTTC.